This TCR beta chain was sequenced in a study of shared clonotypes between healthy human individuals. Libraries were prepared by immunoSEQ multiplex PCR; TCRdb keeps only in-frame clonotypes and omits some of them. The sample lists hundreds of thousands of clones, about 74% occurring once. This CDR3 spans 15 amino acids. Germline CDR1 is MDHEN and CDR2 is SYDVKM. The J segment lost 8 bases and the V segment lost 6 bases, leaving 10 bases of the junction unmatched. Sample: memory CD4+ T cells sorted from blood. Regarding subset: CD45RA-negative fraction. The chain employs TRBV28 and TRBJ1-4; TRBD1 matches at 9 bases. The source is a woman younger than 45 in good health. The CDR3 bases are TGTGCCAGCAGCCGACCGGGACAGGGACGGGAAAAACTGTTTTTT. This codes for CASSRPGQGREKLFF.